The entry below gives a single T cell receptor (beta chain) sequence along with its context. The data derive from a study of control samples from healthy donors and cancer patients. TCRdb's copy holds only in-frame clones and misses some; the assay was immunoSEQ multiplex PCR. This repertoire shows more than 60,000 clones, 85% to 90% found once; its top ten account for nearly 6%. V was trimmed by 4 bases and J by 5 bases, leaving 7 bases between them. This CDR3 spans 12 amino acids. Per the germline V gene, CDR1 is SGHDT and CDR2 is YYEEEE. The chain has TRBV5-6 and TRBJ1-5; unclear D gene. The sample taken for sequencing was PBMCs. The clonotype comes from a man in his sixties with colorectal cancer. Written as DNA, the CDR3 is TGTGCCAGCAGCGTGTTAGATCAGCCCCAGCATTTT. The encoded protein is CASSVLDQPQHF.